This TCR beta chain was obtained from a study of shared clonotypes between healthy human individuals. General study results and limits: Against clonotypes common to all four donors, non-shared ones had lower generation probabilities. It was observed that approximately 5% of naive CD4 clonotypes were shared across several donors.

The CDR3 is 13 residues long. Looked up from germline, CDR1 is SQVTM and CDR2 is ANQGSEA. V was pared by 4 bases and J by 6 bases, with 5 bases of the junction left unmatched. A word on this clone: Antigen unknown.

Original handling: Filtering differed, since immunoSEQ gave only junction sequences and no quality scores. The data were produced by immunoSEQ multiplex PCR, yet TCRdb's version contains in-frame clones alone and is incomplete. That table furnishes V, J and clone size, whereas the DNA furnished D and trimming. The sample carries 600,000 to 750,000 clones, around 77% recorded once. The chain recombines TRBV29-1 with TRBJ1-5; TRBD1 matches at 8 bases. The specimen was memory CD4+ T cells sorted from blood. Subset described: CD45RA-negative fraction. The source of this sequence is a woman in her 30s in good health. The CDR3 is CSVAGGIFQPQHF. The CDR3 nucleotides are TGCAGCGTTGCAGGGGGCATATTTCAGCCCCAGCATTTT.